This T cell receptor (beta chain) was documented in a study of spatial heterogeneity in lung cancer. This clonotype was counted ten times or more. Individual TCR cDNA molecules each bore their own unique molecular identifier. TCRdb re-derived calls from the 5' RACE reads in MiXCR, one entry per CDR3 protein. The sample lists fewer than 100,000 distinct CDR3 sequences, roughly 19% seen once, with just over 20% in the top ten. This sample's time point: blood at routine non-recurrence follow-up after resection. Unsorted tumor, nontumor lung tissue or cryopreserved PBMC supplied the whole RNA. Trimming removed 5 bases from V and 12 bases from J, with 23 bases in between. This CDR3 is 16 amino acids long. The germline V gene encodes CDR1 SGHVT and CDR2 SQSDAQ.

The sample here was PBMCs, taken at follow-up. The chain combines TRBV7-4 with TRBJ1-6; the D is unclear. This clonotype was obtained from a male donor with early-stage non-small cell lung cancer. The CDR3 spells CASSPQSEGWVGPLHF. As DNA, the CDR3 is TGTGCCAGCAGCCCTCAATCCGAAGGGTGGGTTGGACCCCTCCACTTT.